This TCR beta chain was retrieved from a study of T-cell memory formation after mild COVID-19. Study findings and constraints: Pre-infection memory contained some responding clones, which suggested that cross-reactive memory had joined. Day 15 to 85 contractors were CD4/CD8 balanced; later expanders leaned CD4+.

The V end lost 5 bases, the J end lost 1 base, and 24 bases lay between the germline ends. This CDR3 comprises 19 residues. CDR1 is SGDLS, CDR2 YYNGEE, per germline. TCRdb processed the 5' RACE reads anew with MiXCR; each CDR3 protein has one entry. Here the sample spans 410,000 or so distinct CDR3 sequences, about 22% being singletons. Worth noting for this clonotype: What it binds is unknown.

The receptor was isolated from an adult woman who had mild COVID-19 (a few samples of this study predate the infection). Cell type and time point are not known. The sample was PBMCs or a T cell subset sorted from them (not recorded which). The genes are TRBV9 and TRBJ2-2; tentatively, D is TRBD2 (5 bases). CDR3: CASSDPRAGGLGNTGELFF. In DNA form, the CDR3 reads TGTGCCAGCAGTGACCCTCGGGCAGGAGGCCTAGGGAACACCGGGGAGCTGTTTTTT.